A single sample gave rise to the 3 T cell receptor beta chains below, sequenced in a study of patients and donors after allogeneic stem cell transplantation. Each CDR3 protein gets one entry after TCRdb re-called the RT-PCR reads with MiXCR. The data show hundreds of thousands of distinct CDR3 sequences, around 15% seen once. Input material: blood, either unsorted or a sorted T cell fraction (not recorded which). These receptor sequences come from a human donor who was either an allogeneic HSCT recipient or a stem cell or donor lymphocyte infusion donor (not recorded which). It is not recorded whose cells these are; they may come from a transplant donor.

This clonotype was seen many times. This sequence joins TRBV7-2 and TRBJ2-4; weak D call: TRBD2 (5 bases). V was trimmed by 0 bases and J by 3 bases, leaving 12 bases between them. The V gene's germline CDR1 is SGHTA and CDR2 FQGNSA. This CDR3 contains 16 residues. CDR3 protein: CASSLAAHSDKNIQYF. In DNA, the CDR3 is TGTGCCAGCAGCTTAGCCGCCCATAGCGACAAAAACATTCAGTACTTC. The full variable domain, rest sourced from reference TRBV7-2 and TRBJ2-4, is GAGVSQSPSNKVTEKGKDVELRCDPISGHTALYWYRQSLGQGLEFLIYFQGNSAPDKSGLPSDRFSAERTGGSVSTLTIQRTQQEDSAVYLCASSLAAHSDKNIQYFGAGTRLSVL.

The table lists this clonotype with a few counts. The rearrangement links TRBV28 to TRBJ2-1; 10 nucleotides line up with TRBD2. CDR3 length equals 16 residues. J lost 8 bases, V lost 4 bases, and 11 bases had no gene match. Germline values: CDR1 MDHEN, CDR2 SYDVKM. CDR3: CASSSPGSGRADEQFF. CDR3 DNA sequence: TGTGCCAGCAGTTCCCCGGGGAGCGGGAGGGCCGATGAGCAGTTCTTC.

This clonotype showed up just a few times. The chain has TRBV3-1 and TRBJ2-3; possibly TRBD1 or TRBD2 for D (5 bases each). Germline CDR1 and CDR2: LGHDT and YNNKEL (reference sequence). Trimming pared 2 bases from V and 2 bases from J, leaving 14 bases between. There are 16 residues in the CDR3. The CDR3 is CASSQPGTQPTDTQYF. CDR3 nucleotide sequence: TGTGCCAGCAGCCAACCCGGGACCCAACCCACAGATACGCAGTATTTT.